This record covers a single T cell receptor (beta chain). Using CD45RO/CCR7/CD25/CD127/CD95/CD27, CD4+ naive, central memory, regulatory and stem cell-like memory cells were sorted. This specimen belongs to a study of beta chain features in type 1 diabetes. Of the isolated RNA, all was reverse transcribed, and so the sequenced material was expressed TCRB transcripts. Clones were sequenced by immunoSEQ multiplex PCR, and TCRdb holds only the in-frame ones, with some missing. Of around 430,000 clones in the sample, about 32% were seen once. This TCR was recovered from a man aged 18 to 35 in good health. The sample was naive CD4+ T cells from blood.

For the CDR3, the DNA is TGCAGCGTTGAATCCCAGCCCTTTGAAGCTTTCTTT. Translating it yields CSVESQPFEAFF. The chain carries TRBV29-1 and TRBJ1-1; D is unresolved. The germline V gene has CDR1 SQVTM and CDR2 ANQGSEA. V lost 2 bases and J lost 7, with 11 bases in between. The CDR3 length is 12 residues.